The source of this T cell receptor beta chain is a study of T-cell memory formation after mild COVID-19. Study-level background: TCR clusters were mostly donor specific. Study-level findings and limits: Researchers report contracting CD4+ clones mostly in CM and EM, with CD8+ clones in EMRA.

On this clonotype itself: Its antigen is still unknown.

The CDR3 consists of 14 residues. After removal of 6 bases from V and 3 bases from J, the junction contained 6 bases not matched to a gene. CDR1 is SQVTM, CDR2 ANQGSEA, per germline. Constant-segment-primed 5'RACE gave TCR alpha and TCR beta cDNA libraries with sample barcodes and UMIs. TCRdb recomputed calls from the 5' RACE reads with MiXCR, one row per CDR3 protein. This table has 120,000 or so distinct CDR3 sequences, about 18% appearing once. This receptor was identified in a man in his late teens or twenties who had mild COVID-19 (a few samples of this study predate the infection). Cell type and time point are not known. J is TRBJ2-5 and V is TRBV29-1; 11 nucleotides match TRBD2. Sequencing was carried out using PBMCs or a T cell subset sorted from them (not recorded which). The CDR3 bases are TGCAGCGTCTTTCTACTAGCGGGGGAAGAGACCCAGTACTTC. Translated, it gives CSVFLLAGEETQYF.